Listed here is a single T cell receptor (beta chain). Its antigen is still unknown. This record belongs to a study of T cells in Graves' hyperthyroidism and ophthalmopathy. Study as a whole: The blood sample was taken at first diagnosis, before treatment began.

Study-wide points: Peripheral blood also featured most of the thyroid clonotypes expanded above 0.001.

The CDR3 totals 14 residues. Germline CDR1 is DFQATT and CDR2 is SNEGSKA (reference sequence). With V trimmed by 1 base and J by 4 bases, 6 bases remained unmatched. The TCR beta CDR3 regions underwent amplification using RNA transcripts as the source. Using the HTBI primer set, a first-round RT-PCR was run on the TCR CDR3. MiXCR, run by TCRdb on the multiplex PCR reads, gives a single entry per CDR3 protein. The sample lists roughly 740,000 distinct CDR3 sequences, about 15% occurring once. Patients between 18 and 65 years old had hyperthyroidism, newly diagnosed and lasting under 2 months. Exclusion of a patient resulted from uncontrolled infection, other autoimmune disease, pregnancy or lactation.

The chain recombines TRBV20-1 with TRBJ1-1; 7 positions match TRBD1. The sequence was collected from a man aged 18 to 29 with Graves' hyperthyroidism. The source material was blood. CDR3 residues: CSARVGGGGTEAFF. In DNA, the CDR3 is TGCAGTGCTAGAGTAGGGGGCGGCGGCACTGAAGCTTTCTTT.